The 29 T cell receptor beta chains below all came from one sample that was sequenced in a study of PD-1 blockade in classical Hodgkin lymphoma (dated by TCRdb to 2019 to 2021). Taken with the paper, the label for time point translates to: cycle 4 day 1 (C4D1), after less than 7 weeks of nivolumab. Every trial patient had relapsed after autologous stem cell transplantation, and cohorts A, B and C differed in prior brentuximab vedotin exposure. Library preparation employed the immunoSEQ multiplex PCR assay. Here the immuneACCESS table is served through TCRdb, limited to in-frame sequences with V and J called. Missing clones are a known gap in these copies; in checked studies unresolved V genes cover under half, and the rest lacks a known reason. For this sample there are 35,000 to 50,000 clones; around 64% appear just once. 3% to 3.5% of the sample is held by the ten biggest clonotypes. Here the sequenced sample was peripheral blood mononuclear cells (PBMCs), taken before the fourth cycle of nivolumab. These receptors originate from a human donor with classical Hodgkin lymphoma.

This chain links TRBV30 with TRBJ1-3; no clear D gene. The CDR3 runs to 12 residues. CDR1 and CDR2 (germline): GTSNPN, SVGIG (reference sequence). Trimming removed 0 bases from V and 4 bases from J, with 4 bases in between. CDR3 sequence: CAWSVHGNTIYF. As DNA, the CDR3 is TGTGCCTGGAGTGTACACGGAAACACCATATATTTT. Filled out from reference TRBV30 and TRBJ1-3, the complete variable domain reads SQTIHQWPATLVQPVGSPLSLECTVEGTSNPNLYWYRQAAGRGLQLLFYSVGIGQISSEVPQNLSASRPQDRQFILSSKKLLLSDSGFYLCAWSVHGNTIYFGEGSWLTVV.

This clone was found a few times. The gene calls are TRBV7-9 and TRBJ2-1; tentative D call: TRBD1 (6 bases). The V end lost 4 bases, the J end lost 5 bases, and 12 bases lay between the germline ends. Germline lookup yields CDR1 SEHNR and CDR2 FQNEAQ (reference sequence). The length of the CDR3 is 14 residues. CDR3 sequence: CASSSPRQDNEQFF. In DNA form, the CDR3 reads TGTGCCAGCAGCTCACCCCGACAGGACAATGAGCAGTTCTTC.

Sample share makes this clone medium-sized. V usage is TRBV7-9 and J usage is TRBJ2-2, with TRBD1 matching over 8 bases. Germline V gene data show CDR1 as SEHNR and CDR2 as FQNEAQ (reference sequence). The V segment lost 8 bases and the J segment 6 bases; nucleotides outside the gene matches: 8. CDR3 length: 14 residues. In DNA, the CDR3 is TGTGCCAGCGAACCGGGACAGGTAGCCGGGGAGCTGTTTTTT. It yields the protein CASEPGQVAGELFF.

This chain uses TRBV9 with TRBJ2-5, with no clear D. Germline assignment: CDR1 SGDLS and CDR2 YYNGEE. V shed 0 bases and J shed 7 bases, with 7 bases lying between them. The CDR3 consists of 12 residues. In nucleotides, the CDR3 is TGTGCCAGCAGCGTAGGCGAAGGGACCCAGTACTTC. Protein product: CASSVGEGTQYF.

The rearrangement links TRBV30 to TRBJ2-5; TRBD2 aligns across 13 bases. This CDR3 comprises 14 residues. Per germline, CDR1 GTSNPN and CDR2 SVGIG (reference sequence). J gave up 5 bases and V 1 base, and 1 base lay outside the gene matches. As DNA, the CDR3 is TGTGCCTGGAGTGGGACTAGCGGGGGTGAGACCCAGTACTTC. It translates to CAWSGTSGGETQYF.

V and J are TRBV28 and TRBJ2-2; D assignment may be TRBD1 or TRBD2 (5 bases each). Trimming took 6 bases from V and 1 from J, leaving 9 bases between them. This CDR3 spans 14 amino acids. The germline V gene has CDR1 MDHEN and CDR2 SYDVKM. CDR3 residues: CASRGTLNTGELFF. As DNA, the CDR3 is TGTGCCAGCAGGGGGACCTTGAACACCGGGGAGCTGTTTTTT.

J is TRBJ1-5 and V is TRBV7-2, with D perhaps TRBD1 (5 bases). Germline CDR1 and CDR2: SGHTA and FQGNSA. The V gene lost 5 bases and the J gene lost 3 bases, with 8 bases spanning the gap. This CDR3 is built from 13 residues. The CDR3 DNA follows: TGTGCCAGCAGCCGACAGTCCAATCAGCCCCAGCATTTT. This gives the protein CASSRQSNQPQHF.

The rearrangement joins TRBV28 to TRBJ1-1; no clear D. Germline V gene sequence: CDR1 MDHEN, CDR2 SYDVKM. The CDR3 length is 15 residues. V gave up 1 base and J gave up 2 bases, with 11 bases separating them. CDR3 loop: CASSLLSHPNTEAFF. The DNA of the CDR3 is TGTGCCAGCAGTTTATTGTCCCACCCAAACACTGAAGCTTTCTTT.

To note about this clone: This specimen includes other DNA sequences encoding the same CDR3. J is TRBJ2-7 and V is TRBV19; TRBD2 agrees at 9 bases. Trimming took 3 bases from V and 4 from J; bases not matched to a gene: 7. There are 15 residues in the CDR3. Germline CDR1 reads LNHDA; CDR2 reads SQIVND (reference sequence). Written as DNA, the CDR3 is TGTGCCAGTAGTATTCGTCTAGCGGGAAGTTACGAGCAGTACTTC. Encoded protein: CASSIRLAGSYEQYF.

The chain joins TRBV19 to TRBJ2-1; 8 positions agree with TRBD1. This CDR3 has 16 amino acids. Germline V lookup: CDR1 LNHDA, CDR2 SQIVND (reference sequence). The V gene end was trimmed by 5 bases and the J gene end by 6 bases; junction bases not matched to a gene: 12. CDR3 protein: CASSRPRTGIFNEQFF. CDR3 in DNA: TGTGCCAGTAGTCGCCCCCGGACAGGGATCTTCAATGAGCAGTTCTTC.

The V gene is TRBV5-1, the J gene TRBJ2-6; no clear D. There are 18 residues in the CDR3. Germline CDR1 SGHRS, CDR2 YFSETQ. V was shortened by 0 bases and J by 0 bases, with 13 bases between the two germline ends. CDR3 in amino acids: CASSLAVGAYSGANVLTF. The CDR3 nucleotides read TGCGCCAGCAGCTTGGCCGTGGGTGCCTACTCTGGGGCCAACGTCCTGACTTTC.

V and J are TRBV2 and TRBJ2-7; 9 bases are shared with TRBD1. V trimming: 6 bases; J trimming: 3 bases; junction bases outside the gene matches: 9. The CDR3 is 15 residues long. Per germline, CDR1 SNHLY and CDR2 FYNNEI. CDR3 amino acids: CASREQGAKFYEQYF. The CDR3 DNA follows: TGTGCCAGCAGGGAACAGGGGGCTAAATTCTACGAGCAGTACTTC.

There are a few counts of this clone. CDR3 in DNA: TGTGCCTGGAGCCCGGACATTCCATACGAGCAGTACTTC. Protein sequence: CAWSPDIPYEQYF. The chain couples TRBV30 to TRBJ2-7, with D maybe TRBD1 (5 bases). Trimming pared 3 bases from V and 4 bases from J, leaving 13 bases between. Germline assignment: CDR1 GTSNPN and CDR2 SVGIG (reference sequence). The CDR3 runs to 13 residues.

This clone came up once. The chain is built from TRBV6-1 and TRBJ2-7; 9 bases map to TRBD1. The CDR3 length is 13 residues. Trimming took 6 bases from V and 6 from J; bases not matched to a gene: 6. The germline V gene encodes CDR1 MNHNS and CDR2 SASEGT. CDR3 sequence reads: CASSRTGQGEQYF. CDR3 nucleotides: TGTGCCAGCAGCCGAACGGGACAGGGCGAGCAGTACTTC.

In the case of this clone: Its ends do not fully match the called genes, so a read error is possible. V and J are TRBV27 and TRBJ2-3; D not resolved. CDR1 MNHEY and CDR2 SMNVEV come from the germline V gene (reference sequence). The CDR3 loop spans 9 amino acids. The CDR3 coding sequence is TGTGCCAGCAATACCCCCCCGGTATTT. Its translation: CASNTPPVF.

Details on this clone: The same CDR3 also results from other DNA sequences found in this sample. V gene TRBV7-9 combines with J gene TRBJ1-1; no definite D call. The germline V gene has CDR1 SEHNR and CDR2 FQNEAQ (reference sequence). The CDR3 length is 15 residues. The V end lost 1 base, the J end lost 0 bases, and 9 bases lay between the germline ends. CDR3 in amino acids: CASSLEGTMNTEAFF. The CDR3, as DNA: TGTGCCAGCAGCTTAGAGGGAACGATGAACACTGAAGCTTTCTTT.

This chain connects TRBV5-1 to TRBJ1-3; unclear D gene. Germline V gives CDR1 SGHRS, CDR2 YFSETQ. There are 15 residues in the CDR3. Trimming cost V 0 bases and J 0 bases, with 7 bases left between them. CDR3 DNA sequence: TGCGCCAGCAGCTTGGCCCACAACTCTGGAAACACCATATATTTT. Protein product: CASSLAHNSGNTIYF. Full variable domain (rest looked up from reference TRBV5-1 and TRBJ1-3): KAGVTQTPRYLIKTRGQQVTLSCSPISGHRSVSWYQQTPGQGLQFLFEYFSETQRNKGNFPGRFSGRQFSNSRSEMNVSTLELGDSALYLCASSLAHNSGNTIYFGEGSWLTVV.

This clone was observed a handful of times. This chain links TRBV28 with TRBJ2-3; TRBD1 might be the D (6 bases). CDR1 is MDHEN, CDR2 SYDVKM, per germline. This CDR3 contains 15 residues. Trimming took off 4 bases at V and 6 bases at J, with 17 bases between the two ends. The CDR3 DNA reads TGTGCCAGCAGTTACCCAGTTTGGGGGCTTGATACGCAGTATTTT. Translated: CASSYPVWGLDTQYF. Based on the CDR3 plus reference TRBV28 and TRBJ2-3, the full variable domain is DVKVTQSSRYLVKRTGEKVFLECVQDMDHENMFWYRQDPGLGLRLIYFSYDVKMKEKGDIPEGYSVSREKKERFSLILESASTNQTSMYLCASSYPVWGLDTQYFGPGTRLTVL.

The V and J genes are TRBV10-3 and TRBJ2-2; 8 bases are a match to TRBD2. Germline V lookup: CDR1 ENHRY, CDR2 SYGVKD. V trimming: 6 bases; J trimming: 4 bases; junction bases outside the gene matches: 10. The CDR3 extends over 16 amino acids. The CDR3 region has the DNA TGTGCCATCAGACCCGGATCGGGAGGGGCCACCGGGGAGCTGTTTTTT. This gives the protein CAIRPGSGGATGELFF.

The CDR3, as DNA: TGTGCCAGTAGTACGGCCGTGGACAGGGCTTATGGCTACACCTTC. It encodes CASSTAVDRAYGYTF. The gene calls are TRBV19 and TRBJ1-2, with 8 bases matching TRBD1. Germline trimming cut 4 bases from V and 5 bases from J; bases unmatched to any gene: 9. This CDR3 region has 15 residues. Germline V gives CDR1 LNHDA, CDR2 SQIVND (reference sequence). Based on the CDR3 plus reference TRBV19 and TRBJ1-2, the full variable domain is DGGITQSPKYLFRKEGQNVTLSCEQNLNHDAMYWYRQDPGQGLRLIYYSQIVNDFQKGDIAEGYSVSREKKESFPLTVTSAQKNPTAFYLCASSTAVDRAYGYTFGSGTRLTVV.

The chain links TRBV21-1 to TRBJ1-5. TRBV21-1 constitutes a pseudogene. The CDR3 covers 17 residues. The CDR3 loop reads CASRSTIATWHHQPQHF. DNA for the CDR3: TGTGCCAGCAGATCTACCATAGCTACATGGCATCATCAGCCCCAGCATTTT.

This clone is classed as medium-sized (0.01 to 0.1%). A junction boundary mismatches the germline segment, possibly from a read error. The chain has TRBV5-6 and TRBJ1-2, with D unclear. The CDR3 covers 13 residues. Germline CDR1 SGHDT, CDR2 YYEEEE. The CDR3 here is CASRLEGRSGYTF. The CDR3 DNA reads TGTGCCAGCAGATTGGAGGGCAGGAGCGGCTACACCTTC.

The gene calls are TRBV6-5 and TRBJ1-1; the D gene is possibly TRBD1 (5 bases). Trimming left V 8 bases short and J 5 bases short, with 15 bases between. Germline CDR1 is MNHEY and CDR2 is SVGAGI. This CDR3 spans 13 amino acids. The CDR3 nucleotides are TGTGCCAGCTCTGGTGGGGCGTGGACTGAAGCTTTCTTT. It is translated as CASSGGAWTEAFF.

The rearrangement uses TRBV7-2 and TRBJ1-5; D possibly corresponds to TRBD1 (6 bases). CDR1 SGHTA and CDR2 FQGNSA come from the germline V gene. The CDR3 has 15 amino acids. V shed 5 bases and J shed 5 bases, with 16 bases lying between them. CDR3 coding DNA: TGTGCCAGCAGCCTTGGGGGGCTTTTCTATCAGCCCCAGCATTTT. Amino acid sequence: CASSLGGLFYQPQHF.

CDR3 loop: CASRNPGGLSGNTIYF. Here the CDR3 DNA reads TGTGCCAGTAGAAACCCCGGGGGCCTCTCTGGAAACACCATATATTTT. The rearrangement uses TRBV19 and TRBJ1-3; D may be TRBD1 (6 bases). The CDR3 loop spans 16 amino acids. Germline CDR1 and CDR2: LNHDA and SQIVND (reference sequence). Trimming cost V 6 bases and J 0 bases, with 15 bases left between them.

This clone was recorded a few times. The chain joins TRBV19 to TRBJ2-2; D is undetermined. Germline V gives CDR1 LNHDA, CDR2 SQIVND (reference sequence). This CDR3 is built from 13 residues. V lost 8 bases and J 7 bases, leaving 14 bases between the germline ends. CDR3 in DNA: TGTGCCAGTTCTACAGCTTCTGACGGGGAGCTGTTTTTT. Residues: CASSTASDGELFF.

The V and J genes are TRBV5-4 and TRBJ2-7; 8 bases match TRBD1. J lost 1 base, V lost 3 bases, and 3 bases had no gene match. The germline V gene has CDR1 SGHNT and CDR2 YYREEE (reference sequence). There are 14 residues in the CDR3. The CDR3 coding sequence is TGTGCCAGCAGCTACCGGGACAGGTCCTACGAGCAGTACTTC. This sequence encodes CASSYRDRSYEQYF.

As for this clone: The same CDR3 is also encoded by other DNA sequences in this sample. This chain joins TRBV30 and TRBJ1-1; no definite D call. The CDR3 consists of 13 residues. Between the trimmed V and J ends, which lost 0 bases and 0 bases, there was a span of 5 bases. Germline V gene lookup returns CDR1 GTSNPN and CDR2 SVGIG (reference sequence). Written as DNA, the CDR3 is TGTGCCTGGAGTGTACAGATGAACACTGAAGCTTTCTTT. This codes for CAWSVQMNTEAFF.

In its sample, this clone was seen once. This chain uses TRBV6-1 with TRBJ1-2; D gene ambiguous. Trimming took off 2 bases at V and 4 bases at J, with 5 bases between the two ends. CDR1 and CDR2 from the germline V gene are MNHNS and SASEGT. CDR3 size: 12 residues. CDR3 region: CASSEQGYGYTF. Written as DNA, the CDR3 is TGTGCCAGCAGTGAACAAGGCTATGGCTACACCTTC.